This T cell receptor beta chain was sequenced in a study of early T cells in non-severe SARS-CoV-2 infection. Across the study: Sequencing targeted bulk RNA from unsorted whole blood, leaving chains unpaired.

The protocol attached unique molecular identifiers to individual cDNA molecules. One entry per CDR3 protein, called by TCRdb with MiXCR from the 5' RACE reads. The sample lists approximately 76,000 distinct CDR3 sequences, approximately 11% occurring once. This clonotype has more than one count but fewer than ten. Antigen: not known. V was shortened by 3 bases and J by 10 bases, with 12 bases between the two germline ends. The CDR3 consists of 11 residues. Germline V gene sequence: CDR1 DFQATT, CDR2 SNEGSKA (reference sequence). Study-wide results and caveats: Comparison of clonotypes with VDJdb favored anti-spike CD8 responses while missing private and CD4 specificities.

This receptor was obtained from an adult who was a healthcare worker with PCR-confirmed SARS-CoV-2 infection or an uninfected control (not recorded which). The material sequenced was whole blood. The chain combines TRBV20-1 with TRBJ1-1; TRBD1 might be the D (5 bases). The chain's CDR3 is CSASSGRGAFF. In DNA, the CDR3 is TGCAGTGCTAGTTCAGGGAGAGGAGCTTTCTTT.